This TCR beta chain was sequenced in a study of technical replicates of blood from a few donors. Libraries were prepared by immunoSEQ multiplex PCR; TCRdb keeps only in-frame clonotypes and omits some of them. The sample has just over 60,000 clones, more than 70% seen once. The material sequenced was PBMCs. The TCR was taken from a human donor in good health. Some clones in this sample may be carry-over from other donors' samples.

CDR3 nucleotide sequence: TGTGCCAGCAGTTACGAGCGGGGGGGCTCCTACGAGCAGTACTTC. Amino acids: CASSYERGGSYEQYF. The chain recombines TRBV6-5 with TRBJ2-7, with 10 bases identical to TRBD2. J lost 0 bases, V lost 2 bases, and 1 base had no gene match. This CDR3 spans 15 amino acids. The V gene's germline CDR1 is MNHEY and CDR2 SVGAGI.